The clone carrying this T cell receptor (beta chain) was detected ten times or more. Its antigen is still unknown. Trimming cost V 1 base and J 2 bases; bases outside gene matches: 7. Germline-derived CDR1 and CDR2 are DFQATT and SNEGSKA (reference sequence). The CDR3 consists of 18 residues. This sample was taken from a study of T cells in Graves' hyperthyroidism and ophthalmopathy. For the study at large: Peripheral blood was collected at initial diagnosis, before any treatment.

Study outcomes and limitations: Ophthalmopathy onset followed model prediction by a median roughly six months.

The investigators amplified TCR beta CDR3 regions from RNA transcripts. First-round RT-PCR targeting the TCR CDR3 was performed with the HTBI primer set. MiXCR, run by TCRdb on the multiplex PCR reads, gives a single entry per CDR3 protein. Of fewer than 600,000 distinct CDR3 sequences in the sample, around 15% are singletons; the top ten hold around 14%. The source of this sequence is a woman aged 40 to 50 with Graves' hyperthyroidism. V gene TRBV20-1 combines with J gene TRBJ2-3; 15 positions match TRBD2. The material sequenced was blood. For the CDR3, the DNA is TGCAGTGCTAGAGCCCTGGGACTAGCGGGAGGCTCCACAGATACGCAGTATTTT. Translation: CSARALGLAGGSTDTQYF.